This T cell receptor (beta chain) was sequenced during a study of T cells after yellow fever vaccination (dated by TCRdb to the late 2010s). As for the study more broadly: Libraries from fractions with low cell numbers were prepared with the SMART-Seq v4 Ultra Low Input RNA kit. To track T-cell clones before and after primary and booster YFV17D yellow fever vaccination, bulk TCR alpha and beta repertoires were sequenced longitudinally. The cohort comprised two healthy male donors, one aged 18 to 30 and one aged 30 to 40 years. Blood was drawn at multiple timepoints before and after primary and secondary immunization, with bulk PBMC replicates and cell subsets isolated. Summary of the overall study and its limitations: A small share of clonotypes occurred in both CD4 and CD8 compartments, likely arising from convergent recombination. The secondary T-cell response was found to be weaker but faster than the primary response, with a peak reached on day 5 rather than on day 15. After the booster, most of the clones that had expanded following primary vaccination were detected again (about 95% of CD4 and around nine tenths of CD8), which suggests that memory was broadly maintained. The study included only a couple of donors, which limits how far the findings can be generalized. FACS-sorted repertoires could contain abundant contaminating clonotypes from the bulk population, so computational filtering was required.

TCR cDNA was made using 5'RACE template switching, a step that added a universal primer site and unique molecular identifiers. Priming for cDNA synthesis came from both the TCR alpha and TCR beta constant segments. Libraries were amplified in two PCR steps, with sample barcodes and sequencing adapters added in the second step. Sequencing of libraries was performed on Illumina HiSeq 2500 (2x100 bp) or NovaSeq (2x150 bp). In the source study's methods: MIGEC handled demultiplexing of reads and collapsing into UMI consensus sequences, while MiXCR performed V(D)J alignment. Vaccine-responding clonotypes were identified with edgeR using replicate PBMC samples, with FDR below 0.01 and a log2 fold change above 5 up to day 15 being required. Each bulk clonotype received a CD4 or CD8 identity based on whether the sequenced CD4 or CD8 repertoire contained that clonotype at higher abundance. TCRdb's own reprocessing of the public reads used fastp at Q25 and MiXCR and kept productive beta chains. Entries are consolidated by CDR3 protein sequence, retaining the most common genes and DNA. TCRdb assigned the V and J calls; the authors' analysis was not used. In all, the sample holds about 73,000 distinct CDR3 sequences, and around 7.7% of those were seen once. The top ten hold around 38% of the sample.

According to the germline V gene, CDR1 reads SQVTM and CDR2 reads ANQGSEA. Including cysteine and phenylalanine, the CDR3 has 11 amino acids. Only CDR3 DNA remains: 33 bases, in frame from the first base. This clonotype was picked up a small number of times. This clone's antigen is unknown. The junction departs from germline at one end; a sequencing error may be responsible. Reading the label with the study, this specimen's treatment or condition is: live attenuated yellow fever vaccine strain. A standard Ficoll-Paque protocol was used to isolate PBMCs from peripheral blood. CD4 and CD8 T-cell fractions were isolated with Dynabeads CD4 and CD8 positive selection kits. TriZol was used to extract RNA from bulk PBMCs, from CD4 and CD8 fractions, and from dextramer-positive and dextramer-negative fractions.

The TCR originated in a man aged 30 to 39 who received the YFV17D yellow fever vaccine. Sequencing was performed on CD8+ T cells sorted from PBMCs, taken on the day of the yellow fever booster vaccination. The chain links TRBV29-1 with TRBJ2-1; 9 nucleotides in the junction match TRBD2. The bases are TGCAGCGGCGGGGCGGTAGCGGGAGTCTCCTTC. It is translated as CSGGAVAGVSF.